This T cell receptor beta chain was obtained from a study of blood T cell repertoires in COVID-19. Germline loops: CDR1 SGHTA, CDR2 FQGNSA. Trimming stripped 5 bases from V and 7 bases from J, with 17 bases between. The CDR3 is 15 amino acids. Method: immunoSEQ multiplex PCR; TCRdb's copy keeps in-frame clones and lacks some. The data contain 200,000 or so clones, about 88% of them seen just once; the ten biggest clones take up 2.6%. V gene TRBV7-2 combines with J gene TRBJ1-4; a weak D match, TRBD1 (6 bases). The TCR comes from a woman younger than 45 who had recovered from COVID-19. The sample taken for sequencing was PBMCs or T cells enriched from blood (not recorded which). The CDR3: CASSQRGGRVEKLFF. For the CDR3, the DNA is TGTGCCAGCAGCCAGAGGGGGGGAAGGGTTGAAAAACTGTTTTTT.